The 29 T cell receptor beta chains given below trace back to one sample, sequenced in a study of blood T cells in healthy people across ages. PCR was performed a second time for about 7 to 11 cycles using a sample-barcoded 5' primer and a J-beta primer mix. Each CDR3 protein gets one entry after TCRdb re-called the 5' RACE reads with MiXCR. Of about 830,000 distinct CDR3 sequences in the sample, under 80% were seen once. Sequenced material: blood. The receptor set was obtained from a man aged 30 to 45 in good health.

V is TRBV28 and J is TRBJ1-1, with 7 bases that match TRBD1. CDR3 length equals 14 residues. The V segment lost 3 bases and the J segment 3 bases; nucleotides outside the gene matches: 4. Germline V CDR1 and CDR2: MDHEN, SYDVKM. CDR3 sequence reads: CASSFTGVYTEAFF. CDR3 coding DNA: TGTGCCAGCAGTTTTACAGGGGTATACACTGAAGCTTTCTTT.

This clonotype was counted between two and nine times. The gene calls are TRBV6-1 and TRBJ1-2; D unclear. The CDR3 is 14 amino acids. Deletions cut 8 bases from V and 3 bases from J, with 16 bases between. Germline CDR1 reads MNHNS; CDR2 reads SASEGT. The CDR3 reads CASLKQADHYGYTF. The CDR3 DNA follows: TGTGCCAGCCTAAAGCAGGCCGACCACTATGGCTACACCTTC.

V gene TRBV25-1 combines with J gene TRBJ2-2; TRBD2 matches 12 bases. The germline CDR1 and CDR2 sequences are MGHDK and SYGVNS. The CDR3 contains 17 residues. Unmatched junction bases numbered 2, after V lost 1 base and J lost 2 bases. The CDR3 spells CASSESLAGGNTGELFF. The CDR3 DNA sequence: TGTGCCAGCAGTGAATCACTAGCGGGGGGAAACACCGGGGAGCTGTTTTTT.

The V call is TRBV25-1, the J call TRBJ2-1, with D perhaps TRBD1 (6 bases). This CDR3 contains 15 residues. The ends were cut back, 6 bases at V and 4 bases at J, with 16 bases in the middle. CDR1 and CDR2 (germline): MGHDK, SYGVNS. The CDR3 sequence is CASRETGGTYNEQFF. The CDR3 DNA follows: TGTGCCAGCAGGGAGACAGGCGGTACGTACAATGAGCAGTTCTTC.

The CDR3 protein is CSAIVQRGAEGQYF. For the CDR3, the DNA is TGCAGTGCAATAGTCCAGCGGGGAGCGGAGGGGCAGTATTTT. The rearrangement joins TRBV20-1 to TRBJ2-3; 7 bases are shared with TRBD2. CDR1 DFQATT and CDR2 SNEGSKA come from the germline V gene (reference sequence). The CDR3 runs 14 residues. The ends lost 6 bases at V and 11 bases at J; junction bases unmatched: 17.

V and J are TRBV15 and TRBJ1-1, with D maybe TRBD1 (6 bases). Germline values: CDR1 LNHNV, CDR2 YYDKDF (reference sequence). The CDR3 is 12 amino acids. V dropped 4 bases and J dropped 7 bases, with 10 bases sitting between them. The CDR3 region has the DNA TGTGCCACCAGCACAGAGGACAGTGAAGCTTTCTTT. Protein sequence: CATSTEDSEAFF.

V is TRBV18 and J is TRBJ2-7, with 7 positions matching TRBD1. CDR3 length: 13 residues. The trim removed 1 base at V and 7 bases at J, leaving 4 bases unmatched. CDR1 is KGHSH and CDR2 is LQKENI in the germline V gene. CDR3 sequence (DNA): TGTGCCAGCTCACCACAGGGGGCCTGGGAGCAGTACTTC. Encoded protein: CASSPQGAWEQYF.

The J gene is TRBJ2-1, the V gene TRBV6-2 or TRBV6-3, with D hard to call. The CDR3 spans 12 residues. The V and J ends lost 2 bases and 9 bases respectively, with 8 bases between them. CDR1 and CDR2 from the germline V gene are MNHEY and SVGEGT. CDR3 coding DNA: TGTGCCAGCAGTTACGGGCCATTTGAGCAGTTCTTC. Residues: CASSYGPFEQFF.

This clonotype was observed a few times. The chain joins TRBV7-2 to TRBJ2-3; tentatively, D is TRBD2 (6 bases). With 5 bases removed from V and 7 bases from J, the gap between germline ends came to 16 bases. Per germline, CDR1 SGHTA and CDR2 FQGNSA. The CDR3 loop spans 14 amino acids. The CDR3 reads CASSPPPGGNTQYF. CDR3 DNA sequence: TGTGCCAGCAGCCCCCCGCCAGGCGGGAATACGCAGTATTTT.

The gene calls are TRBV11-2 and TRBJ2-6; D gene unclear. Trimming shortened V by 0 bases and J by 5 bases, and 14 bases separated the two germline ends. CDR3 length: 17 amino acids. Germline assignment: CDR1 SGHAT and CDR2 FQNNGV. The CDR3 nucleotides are TGTGCCAGCAGCTTAGATTGGGAAGGGCCAAGGGCCAACGTCCTGACTTTC. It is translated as CASSLDWEGPRANVLTF.

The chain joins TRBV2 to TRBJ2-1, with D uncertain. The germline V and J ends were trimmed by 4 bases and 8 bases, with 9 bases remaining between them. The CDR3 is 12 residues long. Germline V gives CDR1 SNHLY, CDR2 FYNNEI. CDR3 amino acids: CASSVRADEQFF. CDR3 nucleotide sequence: TGTGCCAGCAGTGTTAGGGCAGATGAGCAGTTCTTC.

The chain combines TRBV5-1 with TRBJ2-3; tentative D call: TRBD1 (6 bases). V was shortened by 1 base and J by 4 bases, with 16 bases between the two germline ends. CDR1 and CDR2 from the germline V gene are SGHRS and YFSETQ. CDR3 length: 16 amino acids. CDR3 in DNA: TGCGCCAGCAGCTTGCGAAGGGGGAACGGAGCAGATACGCAGTATTTT. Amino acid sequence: CASSLRRGNGADTQYF. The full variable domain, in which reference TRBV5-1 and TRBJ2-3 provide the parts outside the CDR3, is KAGVTQTPRYLIKTRGQQVTLSCSPISGHRSVSWYQQTPGQGLQFLFEYFSETQRNKGNFPGRFSGRQFSNSRSEMNVSTLELGDSALYLCASSLRRGNGADTQYFGPGTRLTVL.

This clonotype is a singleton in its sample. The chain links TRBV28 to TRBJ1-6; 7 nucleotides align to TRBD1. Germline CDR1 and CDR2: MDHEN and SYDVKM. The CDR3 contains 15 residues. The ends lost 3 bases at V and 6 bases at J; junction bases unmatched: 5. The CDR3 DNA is TGTGCCAGCAGTTTTGTGGGACAGACTAATTCACCCCTCCACTTT. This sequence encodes CASSFVGQTNSPLHF.

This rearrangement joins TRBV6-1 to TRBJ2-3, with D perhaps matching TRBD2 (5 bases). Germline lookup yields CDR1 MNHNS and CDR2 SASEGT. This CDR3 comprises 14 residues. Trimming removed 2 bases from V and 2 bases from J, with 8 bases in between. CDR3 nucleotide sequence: TGTGCCAGCAGTGAAATCGGACTCACAGATACGCAGTATTTT. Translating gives CASSEIGLTDTQYF.

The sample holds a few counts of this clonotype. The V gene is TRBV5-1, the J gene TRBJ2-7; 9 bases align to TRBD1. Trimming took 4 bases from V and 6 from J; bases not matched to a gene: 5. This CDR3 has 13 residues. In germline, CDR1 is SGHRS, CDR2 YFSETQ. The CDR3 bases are TGCGCCAGCAGCCATCCGGGACAGGGCGAGCAGTACTTC. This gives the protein CASSHPGQGEQYF. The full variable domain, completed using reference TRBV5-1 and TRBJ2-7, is KAGVTQTPRYLIKTRGQQVTLSCSPISGHRSVSWYQQTPGQGLQFLFEYFSETQRNKGNFPGRFSGRQFSNSRSEMNVSTLELGDSALYLCASSHPGQGEQYFGPGTRLTVT.

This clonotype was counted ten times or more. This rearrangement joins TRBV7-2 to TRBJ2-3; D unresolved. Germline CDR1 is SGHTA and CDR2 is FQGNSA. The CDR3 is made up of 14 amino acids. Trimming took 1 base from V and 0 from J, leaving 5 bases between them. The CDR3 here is CASSLVRSTDTQYF. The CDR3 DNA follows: TGTGCCAGCAGCTTAGTTCGTAGCACAGATACGCAGTATTTT. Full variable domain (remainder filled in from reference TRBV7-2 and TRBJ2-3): GAGVSQSPSNKVTEKGKDVELRCDPISGHTALYWYRQSLGQGLEFLIYFQGNSAPDKSGLPSDRFSAERTGGSVSTLTIQRTQQEDSAVYLCASSLVRSTDTQYFGPGTRLTVL.

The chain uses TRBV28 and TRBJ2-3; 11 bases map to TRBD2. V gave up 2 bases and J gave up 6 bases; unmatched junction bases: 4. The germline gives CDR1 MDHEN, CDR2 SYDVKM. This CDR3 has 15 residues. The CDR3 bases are TGTGCCAGCAGTTTAAGTGGACTAGCGGGCGATACGCAGTATTTT. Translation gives CASSLSGLAGDTQYF.

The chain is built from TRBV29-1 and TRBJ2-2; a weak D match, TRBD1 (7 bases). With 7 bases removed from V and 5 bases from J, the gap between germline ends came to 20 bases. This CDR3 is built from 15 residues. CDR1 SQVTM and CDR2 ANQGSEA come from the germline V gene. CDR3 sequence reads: CSAARGQTDTGELFF. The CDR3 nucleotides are TGCAGCGCCGCGCGGGGACAGACTGATACCGGGGAGCTGTTTTTT.

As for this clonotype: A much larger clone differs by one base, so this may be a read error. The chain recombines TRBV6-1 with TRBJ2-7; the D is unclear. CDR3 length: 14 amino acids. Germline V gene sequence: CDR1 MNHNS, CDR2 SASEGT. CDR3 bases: TGTGCCAGCAGTGAACTGTGGAGCTCCTGCGAGCAGTACTTC. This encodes CASSELWSSCEQYF.

As DNA, the CDR3 is TGTGCCAGCAGCCAAGATGCTAGCGGGGGGTTGGCAGATACGCAGTATTTT. Translation gives CASSQDASGGLADTQYF. The chain carries TRBV4-2 and TRBJ2-3; 11 bases are shared with TRBD2. Looked up from germline, CDR1 is LGHNA and CDR2 is YNFKEQ. The CDR3 runs 17 residues. V was clipped by 0 bases and J by 4 bases; unmatched bases: 6.

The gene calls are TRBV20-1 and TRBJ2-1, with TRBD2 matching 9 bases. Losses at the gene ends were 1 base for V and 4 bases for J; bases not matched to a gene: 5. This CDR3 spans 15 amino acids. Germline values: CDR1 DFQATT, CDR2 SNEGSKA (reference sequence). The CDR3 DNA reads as TGCAGTGCTAGAGGGGCTAGCGGGACTTACAATGAGCAGTTCTTC. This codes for CSARGASGTYNEQFF.

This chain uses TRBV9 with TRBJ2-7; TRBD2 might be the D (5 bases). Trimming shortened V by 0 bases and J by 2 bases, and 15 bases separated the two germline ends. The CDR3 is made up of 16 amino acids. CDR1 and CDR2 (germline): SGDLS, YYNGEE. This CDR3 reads CASSVDPGFSAYEQYF. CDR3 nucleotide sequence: TGTGCCAGCAGCGTAGATCCGGGATTTTCAGCCTACGAGCAGTACTTC.

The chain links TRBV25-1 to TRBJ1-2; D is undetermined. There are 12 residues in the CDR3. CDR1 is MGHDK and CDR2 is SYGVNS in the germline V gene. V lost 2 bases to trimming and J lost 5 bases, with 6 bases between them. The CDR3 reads CASSERGYGYTF. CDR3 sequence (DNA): TGTGCCAGCAGTGAACGAGGTTATGGCTACACCTTC.

The CDR3 nucleotides are TGTGCCAGCAGCGCCGGGGACACCTACACTGAAGCTTTCTTT. It yields the protein CASSAGDTYTEAFF. This chain links TRBV7-2 with TRBJ1-1; D might be TRBD1 (6 bases). Trimming pared 5 bases from V and 3 bases from J, leaving 13 bases between. The CDR3 has 14 amino acids. In germline, CDR1 is SGHTA, CDR2 FQGNSA.

The CDR3 protein is CASSLNGRGDSRLVEQYF. The DNA for the CDR3 is TGTGCCAGCAGCCTAAATGGTCGGGGGGATTCCCGGTTAGTCGAGCAGTACTTC. The rearrangement joins TRBV4-2 to TRBJ2-1, with 7 positions matching TRBD2. The DNA end is a closer match to TRBJ2-7, so the J assignment may be wrong. Germline CDR1 and CDR2: LGHNA and YNFKEQ. The CDR3 runs 18 residues.

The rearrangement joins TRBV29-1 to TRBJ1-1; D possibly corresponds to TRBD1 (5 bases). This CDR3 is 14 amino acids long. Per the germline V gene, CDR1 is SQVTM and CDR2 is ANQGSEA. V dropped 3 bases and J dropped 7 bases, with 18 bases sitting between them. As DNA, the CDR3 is TGCAGCGTTGAGTTGAGACAGAACCAGTATGAAGCTTTCTTT. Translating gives CSVELRQNQYEAFF.

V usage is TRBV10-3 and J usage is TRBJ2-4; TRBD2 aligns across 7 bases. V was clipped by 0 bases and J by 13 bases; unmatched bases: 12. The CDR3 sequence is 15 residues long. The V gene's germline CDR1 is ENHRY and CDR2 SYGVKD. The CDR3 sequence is CAISESEAGTREQYF. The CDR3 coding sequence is TGTGCCATCAGTGAGTCGGAAGCGGGGACGAGGGAGCAGTACTTC.

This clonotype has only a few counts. The CDR3 here is CSAPPFRQGTGYEQYF. CDR3 DNA sequence: TGCAGTGCTCCCCCGTTCCGGCAGGGGACGGGATACGAGCAGTACTTC. This chain connects TRBV20-1 to TRBJ2-7; TRBD1 might be the D (6 bases). The CDR3 runs 16 residues. Germline CDR1 and CDR2: DFQATT and SNEGSKA (reference sequence). V lost 5 bases and J lost 4, with 24 bases in between.

CDR3 sequence: CASSQAGGFGTEAFF. CDR3 sequence (DNA): TGCGCCAGCAGCCAGGCCGGGGGCTTCGGCACTGAAGCTTTCTTT. The rearrangement joins TRBV4-3 to TRBJ1-1; D is perhaps TRBD1 (6 bases). The CDR3 totals 15 residues. V lost 3 bases, J lost 4 bases, and 15 bases lay in between. Germline assignment: CDR1 LGHNA and CDR2 YSLEER.